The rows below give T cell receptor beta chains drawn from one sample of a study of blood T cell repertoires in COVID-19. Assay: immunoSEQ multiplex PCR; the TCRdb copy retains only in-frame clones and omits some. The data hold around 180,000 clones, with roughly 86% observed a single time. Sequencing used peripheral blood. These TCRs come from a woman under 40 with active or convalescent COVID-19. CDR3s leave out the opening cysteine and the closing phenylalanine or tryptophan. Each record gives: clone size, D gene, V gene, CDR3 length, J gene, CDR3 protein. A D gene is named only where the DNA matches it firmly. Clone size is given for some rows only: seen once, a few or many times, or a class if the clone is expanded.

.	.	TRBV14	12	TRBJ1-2	ASSQDRTTYGYT
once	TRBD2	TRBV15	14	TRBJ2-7	ATSGGGLAGVWEQY
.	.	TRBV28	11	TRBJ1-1	ASSFPAGGEAF
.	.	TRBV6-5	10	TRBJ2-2	ASSPRPGELF
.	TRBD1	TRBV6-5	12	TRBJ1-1	ASSRDRDNTEAF
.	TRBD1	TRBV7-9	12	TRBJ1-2	ASSFSTGSYGYT
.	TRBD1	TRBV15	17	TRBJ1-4	ATSRDQYRGRRGNEKLF
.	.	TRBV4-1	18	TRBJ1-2	ASSQALASAPGGGNYGYT
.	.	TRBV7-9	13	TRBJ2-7	ASSLVGGGSYEQY
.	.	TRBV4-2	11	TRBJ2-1	ASSRGGANEQF
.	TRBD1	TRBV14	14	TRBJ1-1	ASSHLLTTGDTEAF
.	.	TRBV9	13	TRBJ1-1	ASSASGQMNTEAF
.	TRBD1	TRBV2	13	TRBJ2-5	ASSEQGARQETQY
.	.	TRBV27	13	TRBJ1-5	ASSFGGGPNQPQH
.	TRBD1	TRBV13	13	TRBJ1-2	ASRGGEGQADGYT
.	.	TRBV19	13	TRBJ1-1	ASSIEAFMNTEAF
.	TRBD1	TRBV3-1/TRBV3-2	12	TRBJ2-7	ASSQGQGPYEQY
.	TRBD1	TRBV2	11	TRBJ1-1	ASRGQGNTEAF
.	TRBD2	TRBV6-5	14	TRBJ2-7	ASSSTRGSGGYEQY
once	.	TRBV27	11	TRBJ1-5	ASSTDFNQPQH
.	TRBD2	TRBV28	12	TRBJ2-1	ASSRGLAGVEQF
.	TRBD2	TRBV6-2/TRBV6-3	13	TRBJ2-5	ASSALADYQETQY
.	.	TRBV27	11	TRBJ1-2	ASSLTGIYGYT
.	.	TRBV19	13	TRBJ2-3	ASRRSGQKGNTQY
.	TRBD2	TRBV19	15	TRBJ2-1	ASSSTSGRTSYNEQF
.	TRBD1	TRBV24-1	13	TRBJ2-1	ATSDWGDTGGKRF
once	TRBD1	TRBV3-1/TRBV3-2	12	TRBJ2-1	ASTGQGVGNEQF
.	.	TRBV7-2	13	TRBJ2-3	ASSLDSMGTDTQY
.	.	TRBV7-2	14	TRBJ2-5	ASSPPGLAKQETQY
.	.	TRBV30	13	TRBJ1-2	AQVMGGGADYGYT
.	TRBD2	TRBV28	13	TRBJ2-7	ASSSQGLAGYEQY
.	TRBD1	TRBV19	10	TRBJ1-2	ASRDSARGYT
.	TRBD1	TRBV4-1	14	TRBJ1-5	ASSRWTGGSNQPQH
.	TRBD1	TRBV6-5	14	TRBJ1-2	ASSFSGQVSFYGYT
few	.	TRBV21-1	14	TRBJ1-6	ASSTNRNCYNSPLH
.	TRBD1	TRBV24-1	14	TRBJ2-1	ATSGLDRGLVDEQF
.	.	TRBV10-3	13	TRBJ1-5	AISEYTDSNQPQH
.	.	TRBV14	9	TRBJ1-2	ASRQGDGYT
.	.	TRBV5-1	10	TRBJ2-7	ASSLGQYEQY
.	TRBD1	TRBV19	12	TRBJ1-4	ASSDRGLNEKLF
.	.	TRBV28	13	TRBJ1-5	ASSFPEGRYQPQH
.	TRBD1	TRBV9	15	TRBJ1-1	ASGSQGGRPMNTEAF
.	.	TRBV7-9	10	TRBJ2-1	ASEEGGNEQF
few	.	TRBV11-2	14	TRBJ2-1	ASSLSATAFYNEQF
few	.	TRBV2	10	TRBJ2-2	ASSAATGELF
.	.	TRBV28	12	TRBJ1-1	ASSLDRLNTEAF